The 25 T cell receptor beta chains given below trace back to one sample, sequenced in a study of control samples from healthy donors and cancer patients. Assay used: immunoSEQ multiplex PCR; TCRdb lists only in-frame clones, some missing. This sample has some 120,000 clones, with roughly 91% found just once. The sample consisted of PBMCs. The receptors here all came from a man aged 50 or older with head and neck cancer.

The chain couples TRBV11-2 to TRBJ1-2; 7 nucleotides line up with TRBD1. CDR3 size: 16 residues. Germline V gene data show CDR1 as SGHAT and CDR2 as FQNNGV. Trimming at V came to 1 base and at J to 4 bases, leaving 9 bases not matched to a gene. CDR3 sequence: CASSLGYVGTVYGYTF. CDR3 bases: TGTGCCAGCAGCTTAGGATATGTTGGGACAGTCTATGGCTACACCTTC.

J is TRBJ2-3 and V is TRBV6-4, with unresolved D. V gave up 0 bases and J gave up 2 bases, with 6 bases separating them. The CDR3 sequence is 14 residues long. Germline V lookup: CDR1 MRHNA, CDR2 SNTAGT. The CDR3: CASSDSTDTDTQYF. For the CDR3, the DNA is TGTGCCAGCAGTGACTCGACCGACACAGATACGCAGTATTTT.

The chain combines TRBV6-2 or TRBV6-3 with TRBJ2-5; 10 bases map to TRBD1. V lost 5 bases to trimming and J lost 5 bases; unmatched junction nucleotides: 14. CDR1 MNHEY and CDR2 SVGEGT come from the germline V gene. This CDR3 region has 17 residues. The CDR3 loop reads CASSPPPRTGGSETQYF. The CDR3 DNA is TGTGCCAGCAGTCCCCCCCCACGGACAGGGGGATCGGAGACCCAGTACTTC.

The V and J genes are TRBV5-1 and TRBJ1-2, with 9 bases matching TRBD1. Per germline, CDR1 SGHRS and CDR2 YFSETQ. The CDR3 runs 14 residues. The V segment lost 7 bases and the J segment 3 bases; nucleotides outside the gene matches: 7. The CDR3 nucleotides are TGCGCCAGCCGTTTGACAGGGGGGTACTATGGCTACACCTTC. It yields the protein CASRLTGGYYGYTF.

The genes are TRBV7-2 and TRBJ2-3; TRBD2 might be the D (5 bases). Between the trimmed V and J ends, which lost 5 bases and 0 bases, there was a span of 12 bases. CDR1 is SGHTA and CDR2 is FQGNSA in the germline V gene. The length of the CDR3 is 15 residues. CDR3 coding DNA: TGTGCCAGCAGCCGCCCTAGCCCCAGCACAGATACGCAGTATTTT. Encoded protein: CASSRPSPSTDTQYF.

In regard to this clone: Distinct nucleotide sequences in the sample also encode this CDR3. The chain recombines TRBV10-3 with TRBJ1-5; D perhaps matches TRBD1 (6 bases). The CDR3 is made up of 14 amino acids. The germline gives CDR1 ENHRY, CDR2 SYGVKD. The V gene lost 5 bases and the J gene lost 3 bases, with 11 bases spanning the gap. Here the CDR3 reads CAISRRQDNQPQHF. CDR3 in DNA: TGTGCCATCAGTAGACGACAGGACAATCAGCCCCAGCATTTT.

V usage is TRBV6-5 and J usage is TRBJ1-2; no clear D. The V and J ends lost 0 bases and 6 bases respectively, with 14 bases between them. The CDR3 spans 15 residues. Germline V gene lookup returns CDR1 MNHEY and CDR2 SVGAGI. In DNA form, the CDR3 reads TGTGCCAGCAGTTACTCCTACTTAGATGGGAATGGCTACACCTTC. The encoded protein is CASSYSYLDGNGYTF.

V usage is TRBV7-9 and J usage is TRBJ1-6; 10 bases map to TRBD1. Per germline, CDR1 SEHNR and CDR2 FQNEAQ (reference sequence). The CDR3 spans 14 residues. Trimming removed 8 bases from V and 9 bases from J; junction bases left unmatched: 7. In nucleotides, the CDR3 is TGTGCCAGCGACCCCGGGACAGGGGCTTCACCCCTCCACTTT. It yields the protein CASDPGTGASPLHF.

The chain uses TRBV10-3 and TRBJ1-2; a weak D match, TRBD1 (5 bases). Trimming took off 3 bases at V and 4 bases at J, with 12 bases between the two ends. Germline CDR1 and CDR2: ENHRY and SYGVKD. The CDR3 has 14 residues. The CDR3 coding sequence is TGTGCCATCAGTGATGGGGGTCGGCTCTATGGCTACACCTTC. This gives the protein CAISDGGRLYGYTF.

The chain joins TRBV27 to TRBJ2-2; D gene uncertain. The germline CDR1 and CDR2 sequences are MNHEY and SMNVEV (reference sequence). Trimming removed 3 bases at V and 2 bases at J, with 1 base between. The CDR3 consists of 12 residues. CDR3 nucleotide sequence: TGTGCCAGCAGTTTTAACACCGGGGAGCTGTTTTTT. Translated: CASSFNTGELFF.

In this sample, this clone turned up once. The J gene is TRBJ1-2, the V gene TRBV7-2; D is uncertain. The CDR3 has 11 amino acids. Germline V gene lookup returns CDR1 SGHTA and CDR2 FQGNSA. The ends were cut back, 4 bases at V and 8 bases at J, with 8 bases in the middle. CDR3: CASSSIGGYTF. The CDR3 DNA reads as TGTGCCAGCAGCTCAATAGGCGGCTACACCTTC.

CDR3 nucleotide sequence: TGCGCCAGCAGCTTGGGGGTGGACAGATCCGGGGTAGATACGCAGTATTTT. It translates to CASSLGVDRSGVDTQYF. This chain joins TRBV5-1 and TRBJ2-3; D may be TRBD1 (6 bases). Germline CDR1 SGHRS, CDR2 YFSETQ. The CDR3 is made up of 17 amino acids. The V end lost 0 bases, the J end lost 5 bases, and 19 bases lay between the germline ends.

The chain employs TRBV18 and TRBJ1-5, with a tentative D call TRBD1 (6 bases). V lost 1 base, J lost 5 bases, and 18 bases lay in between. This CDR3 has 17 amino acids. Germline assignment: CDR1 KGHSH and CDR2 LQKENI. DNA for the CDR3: TGTGCCAGCTCACCACAGGCGATCCCGGGACAAGATCAGCCCCAGCATTTT. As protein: CASSPQAIPGQDQPQHF.

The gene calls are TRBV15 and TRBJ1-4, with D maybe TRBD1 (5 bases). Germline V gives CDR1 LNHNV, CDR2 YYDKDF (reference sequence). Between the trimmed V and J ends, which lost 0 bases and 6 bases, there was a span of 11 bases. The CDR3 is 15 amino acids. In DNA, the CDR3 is TGTGCCACCAGCAGAGAAGTGGACAACTATGAAAAACTGTTTTTT. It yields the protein CATSREVDNYEKLFF.

The chain's CDR3 is CAWSVSGTGYTF. CDR3 DNA: TGTGCCTGGAGTGTATCAGGGACCGGCTACACCTTC. The rearrangement joins TRBV30 to TRBJ1-2; TRBD1 might be the D (5 bases). This CDR3 region has 12 residues. Germline V gives CDR1 GTSNPN, CDR2 SVGIG (reference sequence). V was clipped by 0 bases and J by 8 bases, with 10 bases between them.

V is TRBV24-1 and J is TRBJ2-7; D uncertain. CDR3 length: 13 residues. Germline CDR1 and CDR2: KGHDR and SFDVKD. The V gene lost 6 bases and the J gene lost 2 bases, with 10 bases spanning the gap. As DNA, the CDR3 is TGTGCCACCAGTCACACCAACCCCTACGAGCAGTACTTC. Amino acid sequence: CATSHTNPYEQYF.

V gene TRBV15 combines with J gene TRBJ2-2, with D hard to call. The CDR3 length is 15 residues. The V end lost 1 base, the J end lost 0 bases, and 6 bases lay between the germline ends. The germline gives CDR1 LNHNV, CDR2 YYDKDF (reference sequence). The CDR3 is CATSRVGTNTGELFF. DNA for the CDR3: TGTGCCACCAGCAGAGTTGGGACGAACACCGGGGAGCTGTTTTTT. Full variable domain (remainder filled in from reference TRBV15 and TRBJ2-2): DAMVIQNPRYQVTQFGKPVTLSCSQTLNHNVMYWYQQKSSQAPKLLFHYYDKDFNNEADTPDNFQSRRPNTSFCFLDIRSPGLGDTAMYLCATSRVGTNTGELFFGEGSRLTVL.

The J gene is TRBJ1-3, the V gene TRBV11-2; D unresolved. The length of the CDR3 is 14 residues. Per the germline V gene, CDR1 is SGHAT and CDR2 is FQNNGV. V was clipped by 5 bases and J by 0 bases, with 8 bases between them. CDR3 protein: CASSLGTSGNTIYF. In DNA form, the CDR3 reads TGTGCCAGCAGCCTAGGTACCTCTGGAAACACCATATATTTT.

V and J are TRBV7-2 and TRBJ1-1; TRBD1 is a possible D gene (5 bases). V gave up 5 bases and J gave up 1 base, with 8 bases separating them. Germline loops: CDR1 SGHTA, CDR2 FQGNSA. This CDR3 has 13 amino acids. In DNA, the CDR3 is TGTGCCAGCAGCGGTGGACAGAACACTGAAGCTTTCTTT. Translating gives CASSGGQNTEAFF. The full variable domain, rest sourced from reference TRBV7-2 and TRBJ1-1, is GAGVSQSPSNKVTEKGKDVELRCDPISGHTALYWYRQSLGQGLEFLIYFQGNSAPDKSGLPSDRFSAERTGGSVSTLTIQRTQQEDSAVYLCASSGGQNTEAFFGQGTRLTVV.

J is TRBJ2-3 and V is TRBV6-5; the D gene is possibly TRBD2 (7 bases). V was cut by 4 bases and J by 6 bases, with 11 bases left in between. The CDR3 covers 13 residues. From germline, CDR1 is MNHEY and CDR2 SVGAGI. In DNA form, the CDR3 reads TGTGCCAGCAGTTGGGGGGGCGGGGATACGCAGTATTTT. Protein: CASSWGGGDTQYF.

The CDR3 DNA is TGTGCCAGCAGTTACGGAGGGGGCGAGCAGTACTTC. Residues: CASSYGGGEQYF. The J gene is TRBJ2-7, the V gene TRBV6-2 or TRBV6-3; D may correspond to TRBD1 or TRBD2 (6 bases each). The CDR3 consists of 12 residues. Trimming removed 2 bases from V and 6 bases from J, with 8 bases in between. Germline-derived CDR1 and CDR2 are MNHEY and SVGEGT.

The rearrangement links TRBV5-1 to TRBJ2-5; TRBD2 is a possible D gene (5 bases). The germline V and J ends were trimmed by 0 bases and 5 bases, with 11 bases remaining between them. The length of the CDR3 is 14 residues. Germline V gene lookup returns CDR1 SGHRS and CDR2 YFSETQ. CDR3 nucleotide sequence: TGCGCCAGCAGCTTGGAGGGAGCGTGGGAGACCCAGTACTTC. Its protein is CASSLEGAWETQYF.

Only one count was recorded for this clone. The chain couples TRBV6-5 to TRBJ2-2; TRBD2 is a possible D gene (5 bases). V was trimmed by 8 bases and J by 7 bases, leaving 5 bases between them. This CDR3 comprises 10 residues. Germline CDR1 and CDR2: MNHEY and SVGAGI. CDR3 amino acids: CASGGGELFF. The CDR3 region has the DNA TGTGCCAGCGGAGGCGGGGAGCTGTTTTTT.

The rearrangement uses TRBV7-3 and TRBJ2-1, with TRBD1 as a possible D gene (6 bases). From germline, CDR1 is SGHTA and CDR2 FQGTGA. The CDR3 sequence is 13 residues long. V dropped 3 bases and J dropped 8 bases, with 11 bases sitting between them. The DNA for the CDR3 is TGTGCCAGCAGCTTCCAGGGGAACGATGAGCAGTTCTTC. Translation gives CASSFQGNDEQFF.

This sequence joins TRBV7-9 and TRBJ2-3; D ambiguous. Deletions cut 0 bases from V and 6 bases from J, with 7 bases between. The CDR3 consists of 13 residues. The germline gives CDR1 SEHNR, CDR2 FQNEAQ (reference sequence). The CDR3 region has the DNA TGTGCCAGCAGCTTAGCGTTTGGGGATACGCAGTATTTT. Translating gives CASSLAFGDTQYF.